The T cell receptor (beta chain) described here comes from a study of blood T cell repertoires in COVID-19. Study in general: The United States, Italy and Spain provided the acute and convalescent COVID-19 samples. PBMCs, B-cell-depleted T cells, or T cells were the source of the cDNA or gDNA that made up the material.

V was pared by 0 bases and J by 5 bases, with 14 bases between. The CDR3 has 15 amino acids. CDR1 SGHNT and CDR2 YENEEA come from the germline V gene. As processed by the authors: For nucleated cells, counts were estimated from reference gene primer amplification. The repertoire was sequenced with immunoSEQ multiplex PCR; TCRdb's copy has only in-frame clones and lacks some. For V, J and clone size, that table is used; D and trimming come from the DNA. Here the sample spans approximately 350,000 clones, 65% to 85% being singletons. This TCR came from a man aged 30 to 39 with active or convalescent COVID-19. The chain links TRBV11-3 to TRBJ2-7; TRBD2 might be the D (7 bases). The specimen was peripheral blood. CDR3 nucleotides: TGTGCCAGCAGCTTAGACAGCCTAGGGGGGGACGAGCAGTACTTC. It is translated as CASSLDSLGGDEQYF.